The rows below give T cell receptor beta chains drawn from one sample of a study of glioma-infiltrating T cells after dendritic cell vaccination. The table came from immunoSEQ multiplex PCR; TCRdb's copy has only in-frame clones and leaves some out. This sample has approximately 48,000 clones, with approximately 83% found just once. This material consisted of blood, taken before dendritic cell vaccination. All receptors derive from a human donor with glioblastoma. The CDR3 runs from the conserved cysteine through the conserved F or W.

V | CDR3
TRBV29-1 | CSVRGLVTDTQYF
TRBV5-1 | CASSVDSGYEQYF
TRBV11-2 | CASSLEPGGGFF
TRBV10-3 | CAIRETQGAGGYTF
TRBV6-6 | CASSSTPTAFYGYTF
TRBV30 | CASDPGTGGISSYEQYF
TRBV25-1 | CASVSHWGTGRETQYF
TRBV5-6 | CASSLSARRRGETQYF
TRBV7-9 | CASSLGGQGQSPLHF
TRBV5-6 | CASSDDAAGRIAEAFF
TRBV6-6 | CASSYFFGDRVGELFF
TRBV7-2 | CASRDRGSYEQYF
TRBV5-4 | CASSLMGRGNEKLFF
TRBV6-5 | CASSYQQGAVETQYF
TRBV6-5 | CASSYLGRGNTGELFF
TRBV30 | CAWSSRASGNTIYF
TRBV13 | CASSLVDLTDTQYF
TRBV5-1 | CASSLEQGREQYF
TRBV14 | CASSPHLQGAGGYTF
TRBV5-1 | CASSLELAGDNEQFF
TRBV23-1 | CASSHYDREPNQPQHF
TRBV19 | CASSIQTGTRLSGANVLTF
TRBV19 | CASSIGLAGASYNEQFF
TRBV19 | CATRLRGTGGSGNTIYF
TRBV15 | CATREGGGYTF